The clone carrying this T cell receptor beta chain was observed a handful of times. The CDR3 spans 16 residues. Germline assignment: CDR1 SQVTM and CDR2 ANQGSEA. Trimming took 4 bases from V and 4 from J, leaving 17 bases between them. The CDR3 regions of TCR beta were amplified from RNA transcripts. During a first-round RT-PCR of the TCR CDR3, the HTBI primer set was used. TCRdb itself ran the multiplex PCR reads through MiXCR, one entry per CDR3 protein. The sample includes some 770,000 distinct CDR3 sequences, about 17% of them seen just once. This record comes from a study of T cells in Graves' hyperthyroidism and ophthalmopathy.

Sequencing was performed on blood. The sequence was obtained from a young man with Graves' hyperthyroidism. This chain links TRBV29-1 with TRBJ2-6; D is possibly TRBD1 (6 bases). The CDR3 here is CSVGSRGISGANVLTF. DNA of the CDR3: TGCAGCGTTGGAAGCAGGGGCATCTCCGGGGCCAACGTCCTGACTTTC.